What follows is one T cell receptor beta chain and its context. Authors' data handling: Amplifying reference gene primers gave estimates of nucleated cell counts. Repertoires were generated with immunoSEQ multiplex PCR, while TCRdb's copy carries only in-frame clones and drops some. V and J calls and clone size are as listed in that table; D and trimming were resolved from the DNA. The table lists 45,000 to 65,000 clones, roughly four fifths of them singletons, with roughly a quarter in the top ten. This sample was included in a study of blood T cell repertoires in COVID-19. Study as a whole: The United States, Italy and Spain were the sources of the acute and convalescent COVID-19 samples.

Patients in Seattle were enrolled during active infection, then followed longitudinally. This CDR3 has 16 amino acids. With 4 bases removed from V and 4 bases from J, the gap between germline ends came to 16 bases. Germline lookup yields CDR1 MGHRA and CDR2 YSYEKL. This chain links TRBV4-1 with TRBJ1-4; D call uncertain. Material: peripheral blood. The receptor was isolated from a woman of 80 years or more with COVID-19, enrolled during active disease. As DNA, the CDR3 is TGCGCCAGCAGCCCCAATTCTGACACAATTAATGAAAAACTGTTTTTT. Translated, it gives CASSPNSDTINEKLFF.